These T cell receptor beta chains were read from a single sample in a study of blood T cell repertoires in COVID-19. Method: immunoSEQ multiplex PCR; TCRdb's copy keeps in-frame clones and lacks some. The table includes approximately 150,000 clones, 70% to 90% detected once. Sequencing used peripheral blood. The receptors were gathered from a woman aged 80 or older with COVID-19, enrolled during active disease. CDR3s include the opening cysteine and the closing phenylalanine or tryptophan. Fields, in order: CDR3 DNA, CDR3 protein, D gene, J gene, V gene, clone size. A D gene is named only where the DNA matches it firmly. Size is omitted from some rows. Given values are once, few, many or a class for expanded clones.

cdr3_nt: TGTGCCAGCAGCGTAGCCGGGGGGGTAACCGAGCAGTACTTC; cdr3_aa: CASSVAGGVTEQYF; d_call: TRBD2; j_call: TRBJ2-7; v_call: TRBV9; clone_size: .
cdr3_nt: TGTGCCAGCAGCGGACAACGCTCTGGAAACACCATATATTTT; cdr3_aa: CASSGQRSGNTIYF; d_call: .; j_call: TRBJ1-3; v_call: TRBV9; clone_size: .
cdr3_nt: TGTGCCAGCAGCTATAGACAGTATACCCGGTCGGGCAATCAGCCCCAGCATTTT; cdr3_aa: CASSYRQYTRSGNQPQHF; d_call: .; j_call: TRBJ1-5; v_call: TRBV28; clone_size: few
cdr3_nt: TGTGCCAGCAGTTACCCAAAACCCAACCCGGGACAGGGGAACGAGCAGTACTTC; cdr3_aa: CASSYPKPNPGQGNEQYF; d_call: TRBD1; j_call: TRBJ2-7; v_call: TRBV6-2/TRBV6-3; clone_size: .
cdr3_nt: TGTGCCAGCAGCCAAGCCCGGATGACAGCGATGCCAACGGAAGCTTTCTTT; cdr3_aa: CASSQARMTAMPTEAFF; d_call: .; j_call: TRBJ1-1; v_call: TRBV3-1/TRBV3-2; clone_size: once
cdr3_nt: TGTGCCAGCATAACAGCTAGGGGCGAGCAGTACTTC; cdr3_aa: CASITARGEQYF; d_call: .; j_call: TRBJ2-7; v_call: TRBV5-6; clone_size: .
cdr3_nt: TGTGCCAGCAGCTACAGAAATCAGCCCCAGCATTTT; cdr3_aa: CASSYRNQPQHF; d_call: .; j_call: TRBJ1-5; v_call: TRBV5-8; clone_size: .
cdr3_nt: TGTGCCAGCAGCTTAAGGTCCGGGGATGGCTACACCTTC; cdr3_aa: CASSLRSGDGYTF; d_call: .; j_call: TRBJ1-2; v_call: TRBV7-3; clone_size: .
cdr3_nt: TGTGCCAGCAGCCCCGGTACGCTTAATGAAAAACTGTTTTTT; cdr3_aa: CASSPGTLNEKLFF; d_call: .; j_call: TRBJ1-4; v_call: TRBV3-1/TRBV3-2; clone_size: .
cdr3_nt: TGTGCCAGCAGTTACGAGAAAAGGCAGTACTTC; cdr3_aa: CASSYEKRQYF; d_call: .; j_call: TRBJ2-7; v_call: TRBV6-5; clone_size: many
cdr3_nt: TGTGCCAGCTCCCCAAAGGGCGACAGCGTACAGCATTTT; cdr3_aa: CASSPKGDSVQHF; d_call: .; j_call: TRBJ1-5; v_call: TRBV18; clone_size: .
cdr3_nt: TGTGCCAGCGGAGACAGGGCCAATGAAAAACTGTTTTTT; cdr3_aa: CASGDRANEKLFF; d_call: TRBD1; j_call: TRBJ1-4; v_call: TRBV2; clone_size: .
cdr3_nt: TGTGCCATCAAATCGACAGTACCAAACACTGAAGCTTTCTTT; cdr3_aa: CAIKSTVPNTEAFF; d_call: .; j_call: TRBJ1-1; v_call: TRBV10-3; clone_size: .
cdr3_nt: TGTGCCACCCCTACCAACACCGGGGAGCTGTTTTTT; cdr3_aa: CATPTNTGELFF; d_call: .; j_call: TRBJ2-2; v_call: TRBV28; clone_size: .
cdr3_nt: TGTGCCAGCAGCTTGGGGTTTGCGGGGACCATTGGGGAGCAGTACTTC; cdr3_aa: CASSLGFAGTIGEQYF; d_call: .; j_call: TRBJ2-7; v_call: TRBV5-5; clone_size: .
cdr3_nt: TGTGCCAGCAGCCAAGTCGCCCTAGCGGGACCCTACAATGAGCAGTTCTTC; cdr3_aa: CASSQVALAGPYNEQFF; d_call: TRBD2; j_call: TRBJ2-1; v_call: TRBV14; clone_size: .
cdr3_nt: TGTGCCAGTAGTCGAGACAGATACAATGAGCAGTTCTTC; cdr3_aa: CASSRDRYNEQFF; d_call: .; j_call: TRBJ2-1; v_call: TRBV19; clone_size: .
cdr3_nt: TGTGCCACCAGCAGAAACATACATGAAAAACTGTTTTTT; cdr3_aa: CATSRNIHEKLFF; d_call: .; j_call: TRBJ1-4; v_call: TRBV15; clone_size: .
cdr3_nt: TGTGCCAGCAGCCAAGGACTAGTGGGGGGAGATACGCAGTATTTT; cdr3_aa: CASSQGLVGGDTQYF; d_call: .; j_call: TRBJ2-3; v_call: TRBV3-1/TRBV3-2; clone_size: .
cdr3_nt: TGTGCCAGCAGTTTCAAATCCACCGGGGAGCTGTTTTTT; cdr3_aa: CASSFKSTGELFF; d_call: .; j_call: TRBJ2-2; v_call: TRBV27; clone_size: few
cdr3_nt: TGTGCCAGCAGCCGGGGGGTCGGGGGGCCCCCTTCGGCTTTCTTT; cdr3_aa: CASSRGVGGPPSAFF; d_call: .; j_call: TRBJ1-1; v_call: TRBV2; clone_size: .
cdr3_nt: TGTGCCAGCAATTGGGGGGTCAAGGATCAGCCCCAGCATTTT; cdr3_aa: CASNWGVKDQPQHF; d_call: .; j_call: TRBJ1-5; v_call: TRBV28; clone_size: .
cdr3_nt: TGTGCCAGCAGCTTAGCGACAGGGGGCGGGGGAAACATTCAGTACTTC; cdr3_aa: CASSLATGGGGNIQYF; d_call: TRBD1; j_call: TRBJ2-4; v_call: TRBV7-2; clone_size: .
cdr3_nt: TGTGCCAGCAGCCAAGATCGTAGGCTAGCGGGCCTTCGTACGCAGTATTTT; cdr3_aa: CASSQDRRLAGLRTQYF; d_call: TRBD2; j_call: TRBJ2-3; v_call: TRBV3-1/TRBV3-2; clone_size: .
cdr3_nt: TGTGCCAGTAGTCCTCTGCGAGGGGCGGCTAGCGGAAATGACAATGAGCAGTTCTTC; cdr3_aa: CASSPLRGAASGNDNEQFF; d_call: TRBD2; j_call: TRBJ2-1; v_call: TRBV19; clone_size: .
cdr3_nt: TGTGCCAGCAGCGCTGGGCAGGTGGGTCAGCCCCAGCATTTT; cdr3_aa: CASSAGQVGQPQHF; d_call: .; j_call: TRBJ1-5; v_call: TRBV9; clone_size: .
cdr3_nt: TGTGCCAGCAGTTCCCACGCCGGACAGGATCTCACCGGGGAGCTGTTTTTT; cdr3_aa: CASSSHAGQDLTGELFF; d_call: TRBD1; j_call: TRBJ2-2; v_call: TRBV28; clone_size: .